The clone carrying this TCR beta chain came up a few times. Its antigen is still unknown. Trimming took 6 bases from V and 0 from J, leaving 12 bases between them. The length of the CDR3 is 15 residues. These data belong to a study of T cells after yellow fever vaccination. TCRdb re-called the 5' RACE reads through MiXCR, storing one row per CDR3 protein. This table has a few hundred thousand distinct CDR3 sequences, over 4% appearing once. Points from the study as a whole: Abundant bulk-derived clonotypes could contaminate FACS-sorted repertoires.

Here the sequenced sample was PBMCs, taken 5 days after the yellow fever booster vaccination. This sequence joins TRBV12-3 or TRBV12-4 and TRBJ1-3; D not resolved. The sequence was obtained from a man younger than 30 who received the YFV17D yellow fever vaccine. This CDR3 reads CASRGTTTSGNTIYF. CDR3 bases: TGTGCCAGCAGGGGAACGACCACCTCTGGAAACACCATATATTTT.